This T cell receptor beta chain is drawn from a study of response to subunit inactivated influenza vaccine. TCRdb reanalysed the RT-PCR reads using MiXCR and keeps one entry per CDR3 protein. The sample contains over 150,000 distinct CDR3 sequences, 9.5% to 12% of which appear only once. This clonotype was observed at least ten times. The antigen is unknown. Trimming stripped 3 bases from V and 5 bases from J, with 10 bases between. The CDR3 covers 13 residues. Germline CDR1 is MNHEY and CDR2 is SMNVEV (reference sequence). Whole-study results and caveats: Authors suggested each seasonal flu vaccination may recruit only limited numbers of new T cells.

Here the sequenced sample was CD8+ T cells sorted from PBMCs, taken 23 to 25 months after vaccination. The sequence came from a man aged 45 to 75 who received an inactivated influenza vaccine. The V gene is TRBV27, the J gene TRBJ2-5; tentatively, D is TRBD1 (5 bases). The CDR3, as DNA: TGTGCCAGCAGTTTCAAGGGGTGGGAGACCCAGTACTTC. As protein: CASSFKGWETQYF.